The 5 T cell receptor beta chains below were found in one sample sequenced in a study of cytomegalovirus exposure and HLA in healthy donors. The PCR employed 60 Vbeta primers together with 13 Jbeta primers. TCRdb keeps only in-frame clones here, not all; method: immunoSEQ multiplex PCR. Of approximately 190,000 clones listed, roughly 80% are singletons. The sequencing input was PBMCs. These receptors were taken from a middle-aged man in good health and CMV-seropositive.

This clone is a singleton in its sample. The chain joins TRBV5-1 to TRBJ2-1; D not resolved. Trimming pared 0 bases from V and 6 bases from J, leaving 7 bases between. This CDR3 has 13 residues. In germline, CDR1 is SGHRS, CDR2 YFSETQ. The CDR3 bases are TGCGCCAGCAGCTTGGGCAGTACCAATGAGCAGTTCTTC. The encoded protein is CASSLGSTNEQFF.

The chain employs TRBV30 and TRBJ2-5; possible D gene TRBD1, 6 bases. From germline, CDR1 is GTSNPN and CDR2 SVGIG (reference sequence). The CDR3 spans 14 residues. Between the trimmed V and J ends, which lost 0 bases and 5 bases, there was a span of 13 bases. CDR3 in amino acids: CAWSVLGGAETQYF. DNA for the CDR3: TGTGCCTGGAGTGTACTTGGGGGCGCGGAGACCCAGTACTTC. Drawing the rest from reference TRBV30 and TRBJ2-5, the complete variable domain is SQTIHQWPATLVQPVGSPLSLECTVEGTSNPNLYWYRQAAGRGLQLLFYSVGIGQISSEVPQNLSASRPQDRQFILSSKKLLLSDSGFYLCAWSVLGGAETQYFGPGTRLLVL.

The V gene is TRBV9, the J gene TRBJ2-3; 8 positions agree with TRBD2. Losses at the gene ends were 1 base for V and 0 bases for J; bases not matched to a gene: 4. Germline V gene data show CDR1 as SGDLS and CDR2 as YYNGEE. The CDR3 length is 16 residues. CDR3 sequence: CASSVHSGVSTDTQYF. In DNA form, the CDR3 reads TGTGCCAGCAGCGTACATAGCGGGGTAAGCACAGATACGCAGTATTTT.

The chain carries TRBV28 and TRBJ2-7, with 7 bases lining up with TRBD1. CDR3 size: 14 residues. Germline V gene lookup returns CDR1 MDHEN and CDR2 SYDVKM. Trimming cost V 5 bases and J 2 bases; bases outside gene matches: 6. CDR3 in DNA: TGTGCCAGCAGTATACAGGGGATAACCTACGAGCAGTACTTC. This encodes CASSIQGITYEQYF.

The V call is TRBV6-1, the J call TRBJ1-1; possible D gene TRBD1, 6 bases. The germline V and J ends were trimmed by 0 bases and 4 bases, with 18 bases remaining between them. Germline CDR1 is MNHNS and CDR2 is SASEGT. The CDR3 has 17 amino acids. The CDR3 spells CASSEALFGPRGTEAFF. For the CDR3, the DNA is TGTGCCAGCAGTGAAGCTTTGTTCGGACCCAGGGGCACTGAAGCTTTCTTT.